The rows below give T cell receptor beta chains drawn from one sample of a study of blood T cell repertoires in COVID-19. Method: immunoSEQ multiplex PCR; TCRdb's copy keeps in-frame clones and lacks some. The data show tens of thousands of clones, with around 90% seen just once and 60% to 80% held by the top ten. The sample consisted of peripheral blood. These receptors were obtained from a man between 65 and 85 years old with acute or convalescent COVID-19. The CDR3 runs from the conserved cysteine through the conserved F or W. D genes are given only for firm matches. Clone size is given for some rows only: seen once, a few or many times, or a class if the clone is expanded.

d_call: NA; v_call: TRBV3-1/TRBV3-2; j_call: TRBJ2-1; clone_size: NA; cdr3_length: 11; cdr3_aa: CASSHANEQFF; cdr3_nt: TGTGCCAGCAGCCACGCGAATGAGCAGTTCTTC
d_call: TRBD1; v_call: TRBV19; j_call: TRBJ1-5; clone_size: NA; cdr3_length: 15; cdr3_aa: CASRVDRGGGQPQHF; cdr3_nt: TGTGCCAGTAGGGTCGACAGGGGAGGGGGTCAGCCCCAGCATTTT
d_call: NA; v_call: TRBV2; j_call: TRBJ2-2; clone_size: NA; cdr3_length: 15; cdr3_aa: CAPRGVEKNTGELFF; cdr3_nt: TGTGCCCCCCGCGGAGTCGAAAAGAACACCGGGGAGCTGTTTTTT
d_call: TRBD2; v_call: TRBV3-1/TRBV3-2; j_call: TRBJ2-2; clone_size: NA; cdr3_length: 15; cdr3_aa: CASSPRGDVTGELFF; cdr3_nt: TGTGCCAGCAGCCCGCGGGGGGACGTCACCGGGGAGCTGTTTTTT
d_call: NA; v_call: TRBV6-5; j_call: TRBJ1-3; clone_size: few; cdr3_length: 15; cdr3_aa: CASSPTWLERNTIYF; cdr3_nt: TGTGCCAGCAGCCCGACATGGCTTGAAAGAAACACCATATATTTT
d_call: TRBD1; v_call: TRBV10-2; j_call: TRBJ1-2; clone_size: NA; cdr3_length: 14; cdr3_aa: CASSGAGGYYGYTF; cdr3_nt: TGCGCCAGCAGTGGGGCAGGGGGTTATTATGGCTACACCTTC
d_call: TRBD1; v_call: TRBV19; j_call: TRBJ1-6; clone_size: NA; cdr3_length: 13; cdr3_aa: CASRWDRASPLHF; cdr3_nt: TGTGCCAGTAGATGGGACAGGGCCTCACCCCTCCACTTT
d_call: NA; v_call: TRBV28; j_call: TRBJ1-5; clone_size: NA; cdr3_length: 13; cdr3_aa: CASSLDWNQPQHF; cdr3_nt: TGTGCCAGCAGTTTGGACTGGAATCAGCCCCAGCATTTT
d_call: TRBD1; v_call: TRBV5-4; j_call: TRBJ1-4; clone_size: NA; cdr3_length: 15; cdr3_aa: CASRSGGTGNEKLFF; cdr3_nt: TGTGCCAGCAGGTCGGGGGGGACAGGGAATGAAAAACTGTTTTTT
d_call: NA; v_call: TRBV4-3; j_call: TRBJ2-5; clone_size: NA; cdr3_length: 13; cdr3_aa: CASRARGEETQYF; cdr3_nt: TGCGCCAGCAGGGCAAGGGGTGAAGAGACCCAGTACTTC
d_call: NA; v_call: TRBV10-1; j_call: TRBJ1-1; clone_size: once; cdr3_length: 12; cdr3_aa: CASIPHDTEAFF; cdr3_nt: TGCGCCAGCATCCCCCATGACACTGAAGCTTTCTTT
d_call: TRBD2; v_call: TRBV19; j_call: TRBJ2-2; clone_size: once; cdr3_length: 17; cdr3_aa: CASAGLAGRVRTGELFF; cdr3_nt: TGTGCCAGTGCAGGGCTAGCGGGGCGAGTAAGGACCGGGGAGCTGTTTTTT
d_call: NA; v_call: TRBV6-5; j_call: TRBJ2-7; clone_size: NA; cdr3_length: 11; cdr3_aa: CASSSVYEQYF; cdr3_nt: TGTGCCAGCAGCTCGGTATACGAGCAGTACTTC
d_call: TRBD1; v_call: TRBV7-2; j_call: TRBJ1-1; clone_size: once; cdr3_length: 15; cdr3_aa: CASSPDRGWGTEAFF; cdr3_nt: TGTGCCAGCAGCCCAGACAGGGGTTGGGGCACTGAAGCTTTCTTT
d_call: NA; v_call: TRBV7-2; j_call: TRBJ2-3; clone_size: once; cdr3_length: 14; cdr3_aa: CASSLSGDTDTQYF; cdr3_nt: TGTGCCAGCAGCCTTAGCGGAGACACAGATACGCAGTATTTT
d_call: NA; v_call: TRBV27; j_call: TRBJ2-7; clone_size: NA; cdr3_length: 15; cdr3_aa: CASSFRPGHNAEQYF; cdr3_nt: TGTGCCAGCAGTTTTCGCCCGGGACACAACGCAGAGCAGTACTTC
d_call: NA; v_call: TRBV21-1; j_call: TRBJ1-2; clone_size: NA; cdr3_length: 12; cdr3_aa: CATLAGERGYTF; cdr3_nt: TGTGCCACCCTTGCGGGGGAGAGGGGCTACACCTTC
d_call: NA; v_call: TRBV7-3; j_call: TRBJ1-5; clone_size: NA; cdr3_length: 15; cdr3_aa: CASSLSPGNNQPQHF; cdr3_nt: TGTGCCAGCAGCTTATCACCAGGGAACAATCAGCCCCAGCATTTT
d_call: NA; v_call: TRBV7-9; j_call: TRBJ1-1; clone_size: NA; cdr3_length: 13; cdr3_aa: CASSSSRTAEAFF; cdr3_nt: TGTGCCAGCAGTTCAAGCCGAACCGCTGAAGCTTTCTTT
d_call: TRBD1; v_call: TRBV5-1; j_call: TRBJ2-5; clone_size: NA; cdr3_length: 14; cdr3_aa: CASSTSGTGRAQYF; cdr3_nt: TGCGCCAGCAGCACCTCCGGGACAGGGAGGGCCCAGTACTTC
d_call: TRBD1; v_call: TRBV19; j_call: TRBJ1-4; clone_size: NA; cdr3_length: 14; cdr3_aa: CASSTGQGGEKLFF; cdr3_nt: TGTGCCAGTAGTACTGGACAGGGAGGTGAAAAACTGTTTTTT
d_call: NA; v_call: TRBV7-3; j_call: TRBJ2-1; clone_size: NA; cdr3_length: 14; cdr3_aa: CASSPLGGSNEQFF; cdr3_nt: TGTGCCAGCAGCCCTTTGGGCGGGTCCAATGAGCAGTTCTTC
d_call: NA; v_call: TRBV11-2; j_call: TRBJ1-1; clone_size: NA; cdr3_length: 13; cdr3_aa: CASSLAGPTEAFF; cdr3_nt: TGTGCCAGCAGCCTGGCGGGGCCGACTGAAGCTTTCTTT
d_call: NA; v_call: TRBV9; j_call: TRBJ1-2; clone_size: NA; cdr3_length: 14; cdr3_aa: CASSVALGSYGYTF; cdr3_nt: TGTGCCAGCAGCGTTGCCCTCGGGAGCTATGGCTACACCTTC
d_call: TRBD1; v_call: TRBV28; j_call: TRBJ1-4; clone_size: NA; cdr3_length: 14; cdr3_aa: CASSPTGGNEKLFF; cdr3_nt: TGTGCCAGCAGTCCGACAGGGGGAAATGAAAAACTGTTTTTT
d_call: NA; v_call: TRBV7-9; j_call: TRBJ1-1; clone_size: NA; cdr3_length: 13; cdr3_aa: CASSLDVGGEAFF; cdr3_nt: TGTGCCAGCAGCTTAGATGTCGGCGGGGAAGCTTTCTTT
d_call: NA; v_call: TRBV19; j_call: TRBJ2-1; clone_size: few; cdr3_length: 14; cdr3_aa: CASSMGASEAEQFF; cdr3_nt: TGTGCCAGTAGTATGGGGGCTAGTGAGGCTGAGCAGTTCTTC
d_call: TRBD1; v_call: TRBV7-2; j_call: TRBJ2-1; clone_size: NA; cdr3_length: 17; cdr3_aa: CASRGDRDLRTYNEQFF; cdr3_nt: TGTGCCAGCAGGGGGGACAGGGATCTAAGGACCTACAATGAGCAGTTCTTC
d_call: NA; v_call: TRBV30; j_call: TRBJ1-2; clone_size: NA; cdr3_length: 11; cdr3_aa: CAGRGGNGYTF; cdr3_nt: TGTGCTGGGCGGGGAGGGAATGGCTACACCTTC
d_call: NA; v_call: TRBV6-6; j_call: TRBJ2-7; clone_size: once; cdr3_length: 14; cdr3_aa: CASRPWEDRYEQYF; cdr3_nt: TGTGCCAGCAGACCTTGGGAGGATCGATACGAGCAGTACTTC
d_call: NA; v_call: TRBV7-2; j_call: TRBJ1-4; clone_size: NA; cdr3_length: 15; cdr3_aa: CASSPGAGVGEKLFF; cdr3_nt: TGTGCCAGCAGCCCCGGGGCGGGGGTAGGGGAAAAACTGTTTTTT
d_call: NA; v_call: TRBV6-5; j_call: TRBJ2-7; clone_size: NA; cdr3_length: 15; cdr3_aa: CASSYEPRGGNEQYF; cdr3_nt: TGTGCCAGCAGTTACGAGCCAAGGGGAGGCAACGAGCAGTACTTC
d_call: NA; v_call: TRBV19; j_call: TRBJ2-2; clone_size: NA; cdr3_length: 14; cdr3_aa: CASSPRRATGELFF; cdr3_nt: TGTGCCAGTAGTCCCCGGCGGGCCACCGGGGAGCTGTTTTTT
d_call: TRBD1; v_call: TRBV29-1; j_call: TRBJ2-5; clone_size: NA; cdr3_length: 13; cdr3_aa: CSVEGTGSETQYF; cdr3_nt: TGCAGCGTTGAAGGGACAGGGAGCGAGACCCAGTACTTC
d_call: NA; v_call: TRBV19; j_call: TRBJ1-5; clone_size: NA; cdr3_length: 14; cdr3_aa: CASSATGGNQPQHF; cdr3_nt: TGTGCCAGTAGTGCAACAGGAGGCAATCAGCCCCAGCATTTT
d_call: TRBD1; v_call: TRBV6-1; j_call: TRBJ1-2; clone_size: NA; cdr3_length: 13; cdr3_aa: CASSERDSYGYTF; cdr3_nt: TGTGCCAGCAGTGAAAGGGACAGCTATGGCTACACCTTC
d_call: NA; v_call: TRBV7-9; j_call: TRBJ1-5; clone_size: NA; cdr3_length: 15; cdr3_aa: CASSLGAGENQPQHF; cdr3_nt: TGTGCCAGCAGCTTAGGCGCAGGCGAAAATCAGCCCCAGCATTTT
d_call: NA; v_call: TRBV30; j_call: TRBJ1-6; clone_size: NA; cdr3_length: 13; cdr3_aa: CAWSRTPNSPLHF; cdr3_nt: TGTGCCTGGAGTCGGACACCGAATTCACCCCTCCACTTT
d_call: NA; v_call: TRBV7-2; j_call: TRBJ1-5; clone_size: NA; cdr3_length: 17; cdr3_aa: CASSPLPSADYNQPQHF; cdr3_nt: TGTGCCAGCAGCCCTTTGCCCTCTGCAGATTACAATCAGCCCCAGCATTTT
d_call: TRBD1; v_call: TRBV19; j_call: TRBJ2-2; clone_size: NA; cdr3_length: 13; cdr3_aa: CATGQINTGELFF; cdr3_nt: TGTGCCACGGGACAGATTAACACCGGGGAGCTGTTTTTT
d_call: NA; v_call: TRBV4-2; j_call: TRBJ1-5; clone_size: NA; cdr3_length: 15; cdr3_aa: CASSPNLDSERPQHF; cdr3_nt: TGTGCCAGCAGCCCGAATCTGGACTCTGAGCGGCCCCAGCATTTT
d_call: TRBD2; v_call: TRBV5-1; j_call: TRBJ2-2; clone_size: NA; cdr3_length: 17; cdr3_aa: CASSTGGGGAGTGELFF; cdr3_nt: TGCGCCAGCAGTACAGGTGGCGGGGGGGCAGGCACCGGGGAGCTGTTTTTT
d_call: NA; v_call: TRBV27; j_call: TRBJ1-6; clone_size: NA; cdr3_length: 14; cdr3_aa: CASSFRGTNSPLHF; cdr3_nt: TGTGCCAGCAGTTTCCGAGGGACAAACTCACCCCTCCACTTT
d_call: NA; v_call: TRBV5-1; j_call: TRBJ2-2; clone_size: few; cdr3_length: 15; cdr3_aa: CASRPQGQNTGELFF; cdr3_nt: TGCGCCAGCAGACCCCAAGGACAGAATACCGGGGAGCTGTTTTTT
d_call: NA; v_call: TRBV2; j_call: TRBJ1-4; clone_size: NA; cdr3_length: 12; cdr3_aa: CASNRDSEKLFF; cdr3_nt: TGTGCCAGCAACAGGGATAGTGAAAAACTGTTTTTT
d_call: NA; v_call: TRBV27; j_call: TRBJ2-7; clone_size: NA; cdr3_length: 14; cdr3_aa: CASSLGQGSYEQYF; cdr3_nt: TGTGCCAGCAGTTTGGGCCAGGGGAGCTACGAGCAGTACTTC
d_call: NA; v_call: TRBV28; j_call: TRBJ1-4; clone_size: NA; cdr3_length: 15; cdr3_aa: CASSFRGFINEKLFF; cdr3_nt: TGTGCCAGCAGTTTCAGGGGATTTATTAATGAAAAACTGTTTTTT
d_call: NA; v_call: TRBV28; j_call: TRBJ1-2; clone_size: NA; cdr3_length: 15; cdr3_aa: CASSPVGASVYGYTF; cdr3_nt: TGTGCCAGCAGCCCTGTAGGGGCGAGTGTCTATGGCTACACCTTC
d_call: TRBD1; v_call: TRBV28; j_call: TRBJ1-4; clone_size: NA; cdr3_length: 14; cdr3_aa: CASSQGQINEKLFF; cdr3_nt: TGTGCCAGCAGTCAGGGACAGATTAATGAAAAACTGTTTTTT
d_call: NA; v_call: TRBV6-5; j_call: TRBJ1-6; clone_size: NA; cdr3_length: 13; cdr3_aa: CASGGQPNSPLHF; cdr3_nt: TGTGCCAGCGGAGGACAGCCTAATTCACCCCTCCACTTT
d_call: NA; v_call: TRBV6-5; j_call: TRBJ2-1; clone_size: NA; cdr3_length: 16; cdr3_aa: CASSSLGAAWGDEQFF; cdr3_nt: TGTGCCAGCAGTTCTCTAGGGGCGGCATGGGGGGATGAGCAGTTCTTC
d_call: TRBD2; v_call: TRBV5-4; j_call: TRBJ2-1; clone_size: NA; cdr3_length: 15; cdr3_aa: CASSRTSGTYNEQFF; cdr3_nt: TGTGCCAGCAGCCGGACTAGCGGGACGTACAATGAGCAGTTCTTC
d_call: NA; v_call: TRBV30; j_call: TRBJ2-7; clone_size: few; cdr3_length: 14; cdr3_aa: CAWSRTVGRNPQYF; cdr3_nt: TGTGCCTGGAGTAGAACCGTTGGGAGGAATCCGCAGTACTTC